These 27 T cell receptor beta chains were all obtained from the same sample, sequenced in a study of shared clonotypes between healthy human individuals. TCRdb's table, derived via immunoSEQ multiplex PCR, lists solely in-frame clones and lacks some. The repertoire includes approximately 1.1 million clones, 75% to 85% of them detected once, and around 0.47% sits in the top ten. The sample was memory CD4+ T cells from PBMCs. Documented subset: CD45RA-negative fraction. The receptors were sampled from a man younger than 35 in good health. Some clones in this sample may be carry-over from other donors' samples.

This chain links TRBV5-1 with TRBJ2-1; TRBD2 agrees at 7 bases. There are 16 residues in the CDR3. V was clipped by 1 base and J by 0 bases; unmatched bases: 4. Germline lookup yields CDR1 SGHRS and CDR2 YFSETQ. In nucleotides, the CDR3 is TGCGCCAGCAGCTTGTTGGGGGGGAGCTCCTACAATGAGCAGTTCTTC. It encodes CASSLLGGSSYNEQFF.

The chain is built from TRBV6-1 and TRBJ2-7; TRBD1 matches at 8 bases. The CDR3 consists of 15 residues. V dropped 8 bases and J dropped 2; count of bases not matched to a gene: 11. CDR1 is MNHNS, CDR2 SASEGT, per germline. CDR3 region: CASEYRDRGPYEQYF. The CDR3 DNA follows: TGTGCCAGCGAGTATCGAGACAGGGGCCCCTACGAGCAGTACTTC.

In its sample, this clone was seen a few times. The gene calls are TRBV13 and TRBJ2-4, with TRBD2 identical over 9 bases. The V segment lost 5 bases and the J segment 1 base; nucleotides outside the gene matches: 6. CDR1 is PRHDT, CDR2 FYEKMQ, per germline (reference sequence). This CDR3 region has 16 residues. The CDR3 DNA reads TGTGCCAGCAGCCCGGCGGCGGGGGGGGCCAAAAACATTCAGTACTTC. Protein product: CASSPAAGGAKNIQYF.

The V call is TRBV6-1, the J call TRBJ2-1; 12 nucleotides agree with TRBD2. This CDR3 contains 16 residues. Germline CDR1 reads MNHNS; CDR2 reads SASEGT. The J segment lost 4 bases and the V segment lost 2 bases, leaving 3 bases of the junction unmatched. The chain's CDR3 is CASSEKGTSGYNEQFF. The CDR3 bases are TGTGCCAGCAGTGAAAAGGGGACTAGCGGGTACAATGAGCAGTTCTTC.

The V gene is TRBV4-3, the J gene TRBJ2-1, with 8 bases lining up with TRBD1. Germline V gene sequence: CDR1 LGHNA, CDR2 YSLEER. The length of the CDR3 is 16 residues. V was clipped by 0 bases and J by 3 bases; unmatched bases: 4. The CDR3 here is CASSQEYRGFYNEQFF. The CDR3 nucleotides are TGCGCCAGCAGCCAAGAGTACAGGGGGTTCTACAATGAGCAGTTCTTC.

This clone showed up just a few times. The same CDR3 is also encoded by other DNA sequences in this sample. V usage is TRBV7-2 and J usage is TRBJ2-7; 7 bases match TRBD2. The junction had 7 bases not matched to a gene; V was cut back by 5 bases and J by 3 bases. The germline CDR1 and CDR2 sequences are SGHTA and FQGNSA. The CDR3 length is 14 residues. The CDR3 sequence is CASSPDRTSYEQYF. The CDR3 nucleotides read TGTGCCAGCAGCCCGGACCGGACTAGCTACGAGCAGTACTTC.

The rearrangement uses TRBV7-6 and TRBJ2-6, with D unclear. The CDR3 is 17 amino acids. Trimming stripped 5 bases from V and 0 bases from J, with 14 bases between. Germline V gives CDR1 SGHVS, CDR2 FNYEAQ. The CDR3 reads CASSTPTGHSGANVLTF. The CDR3 DNA reads as TGTGCCAGCAGCACCCCGACGGGCCACTCTGGGGCCAACGTCCTGACTTTC.

This rearrangement joins TRBV7-2 to TRBJ2-2; D not resolved. The germline V gene has CDR1 SGHTA and CDR2 FQGNSA. The CDR3 sequence is 18 residues long. V was trimmed by 6 bases and J by 4 bases, leaving 24 bases between them. The DNA for the CDR3 is TGTGCCAGCAGACCGCCAAAAATGGACGGAAAACGCACCGGGGAGCTGTTTTTT. Encoded protein: CASRPPKMDGKRTGELFF. Full variable domain (missing parts from reference TRBV7-2 and TRBJ2-2): GAGVSQSPSNKVTEKGKDVELRCDPISGHTALYWYRQSLGQGLEFLIYFQGNSAPDKSGLPSDRFSAERTGGSVSTLTIQRTQQEDSAVYLCASRPPKMDGKRTGELFFGEGSRLTVL.

The chain couples TRBV5-1 to TRBJ2-5, with a weak D call TRBD1 (6 bases). Germline V CDR1 and CDR2: SGHRS, YFSETQ. This CDR3 is 14 amino acids long. Trimming stripped 4 bases from V and 5 bases from J, with 15 bases between. The CDR3 bases are TGCGCCAGCAGCGCCGTGTTGGGGGCGGAGACCCAGTACTTC. Amino acids: CASSAVLGAETQYF.

This clone was found a few times. The chain recombines TRBV7-3 with TRBJ2-1; 9 positions agree with TRBD1. Germline CDR1 reads SGHTA; CDR2 reads FQGTGA. V gave up 2 bases and J gave up 3 bases; unmatched junction bases: 2. The CDR3 totals 15 residues. The DNA for the CDR3 is TGTGCCAGCAGCTTACAGGGACAGGGCTACAATGAGCAGTTCTTC. Its translation: CASSLQGQGYNEQFF.

The chain has TRBV30 and TRBJ2-1; TRBD1 is a possible D gene (6 bases). The CDR3 consists of 14 residues. V was pared by 4 bases and J by 7 bases, with 17 bases between. The germline V gene has CDR1 GTSNPN and CDR2 SVGIG (reference sequence). The CDR3, as DNA: TGTGCCTGGAATCGCCTCACAGGGCTGAATGAGCAGTTCTTC. As protein: CAWNRLTGLNEQFF.

The gene calls are TRBV12-5 and TRBJ2-3; D possibly corresponds to TRBD2 (6 bases). This CDR3 region has 14 residues. CDR1 is LGHNT and CDR2 is FRNRAP in the germline V gene. V lost 3 bases and J 0 bases, leaving 7 bases between the germline ends. CDR3 amino acids: CASGFGTSTDTQYF. The DNA of the CDR3 is TGTGCTAGTGGTTTCGGGACTAGCACAGATACGCAGTATTTT. Filled out from reference TRBV12-5 and TRBJ2-3, the complete variable domain reads DARVTQTPRHKVTEMGQEVTMRCQPILGHNTVFWYRQTMMQGLELLAYFRNRAPLDDSGMPKDRFSAEMPDATLATLKIQPSEPRDSAVYFCASGFGTSTDTQYFGPGTRLTVL.

The chain combines TRBV5-4 with TRBJ1-3; no clear D. Germline CDR1 SGHNT, CDR2 YYREEE (reference sequence). This CDR3 spans 17 amino acids. V gave up 0 bases and J gave up 2 bases, with 15 bases separating them. CDR3 in DNA: TGTGCCAGCAGCTTGGGCGGTGGCCCCGGAACTGGAAACACCATATATTTT. Protein sequence: CASSLGGGPGTGNTIYF.

The table lists this clone with a few counts. The V and J genes are TRBV7-3 and TRBJ1-4; weak D call: TRBD1 (5 bases). Germline lookup yields CDR1 SGHTA and CDR2 FQGTGA. V lost 4 bases, J lost 3 bases, and 12 bases lay in between. The CDR3 is made up of 15 amino acids. The CDR3 sequence: CASSSRGDPNEKLFF. In DNA, the CDR3 is TGTGCCAGCAGCTCGAGGGGTGACCCTAATGAAAAACTGTTTTTT. The full variable domain, with the rest looked up from reference TRBV7-3 and TRBJ1-4, is GAGVSQTPSNKVTEKGKYVELRCDPISGHTALYWYRQSLGQGPEFLIYFQGTGAADDSGLPNDRFFAVRPEGSVSTLKIQRTERGDSAVYLCASSSRGDPNEKLFFGSGTQLSVL.

In this sample, this clone turned up a few times. Other nucleotide sequences in the sample specify the same CDR3. The chain links TRBV11-3 to TRBJ1-2; 9 bases align to TRBD1. The CDR3 is 13 amino acids. The J segment lost 4 bases and the V segment lost 5 bases, leaving 2 bases of the junction unmatched. Per the germline V gene, CDR1 is SGHNT and CDR2 is YENEEA. CDR3 sequence reads: CASSQTGGYGYTF. The CDR3 DNA reads as TGTGCCAGCAGCCAGACAGGGGGCTATGGCTACACCTTC.

The chain has TRBV19 and TRBJ2-5; D is possibly TRBD1 (5 bases). Trimming pared 3 bases from V and 2 bases from J, leaving 13 bases between. This CDR3 region has 15 residues. Germline CDR1 and CDR2: LNHDA and SQIVND (reference sequence). The CDR3: CASSILGAGQETQYF. The DNA for the CDR3 is TGTGCCAGTAGTATTCTAGGGGCTGGGCAAGAGACCCAGTACTTC.

The rearrangement uses TRBV10-3 and TRBJ2-3; D call uncertain. CDR3 length equals 13 residues. Looked up from germline, CDR1 is ENHRY and CDR2 is SYGVKD. Trimming removed 4 bases from V and 6 bases from J, with 11 bases in between. CDR3 amino acids: CAISVSDLDTQYF. The CDR3 DNA is TGTGCCATCAGTGTTTCTGATTTGGATACGCAGTATTTT.

This clone has just a few counts. V is TRBV7-8 and J is TRBJ1-5; no firm D call. From germline, CDR1 is SGHVS and CDR2 FQNEAQ. The ends were cut back, 0 bases at V and 4 bases at J, with 16 bases in the middle. The CDR3 is 17 residues long. CDR3 in DNA: TGTGCCAGCAGCTTAGCGAAGAGGATCCCCGGTAATCAGCCCCAGCATTTT. This codes for CASSLAKRIPGNQPQHF.

V is TRBV9 and J is TRBJ1-5; D not resolved. This CDR3 is built from 15 residues. Trimming stripped 0 bases from V and 1 base from J, with 8 bases between. Looked up from germline, CDR1 is SGDLS and CDR2 is YYNGEE. CDR3 residues: CASSVDGSSNQPQHF. The CDR3 DNA reads TGTGCCAGCAGCGTAGATGGCAGCAGCAATCAGCCCCAGCATTTT. The full variable domain, in which reference TRBV9 and TRBJ1-5 provide the parts outside the CDR3, is DSGVTQTPKHLITATGQRVTLRCSPRSGDLSVYWYQQSLDQGLQFLIQYYNGEERAKGNILERFSAQQFPDLHSELNLSSLELGDSALYFCASSVDGSSNQPQHFGDGTRLSIL.

The J gene is TRBJ2-1, the V gene TRBV7-2, with D possibly TRBD1 on 6 matching bases. The V gene lost 5 bases and the J gene lost 0 bases, with 14 bases spanning the gap. Germline V gene sequence: CDR1 SGHTA, CDR2 FQGNSA. This CDR3 spans 16 amino acids. DNA of the CDR3: TGTGCCAGCAGCCGGCAGGGGACGGTCTCCTACAATGAGCAGTTCTTC. This sequence encodes CASSRQGTVSYNEQFF.

The chain joins TRBV29-1 to TRBJ2-5; D is undetermined. The V and J ends lost 4 bases and 5 bases respectively, with 11 bases between them. Germline assignment: CDR1 SQVTM and CDR2 ANQGSEA. This CDR3 has 12 amino acids. Written as DNA, the CDR3 is TGCAGCGTTGTGGAGTTGGGTGAGACCCAGTACTTC. It is translated as CSVVELGETQYF.

With respect to this clone: Other DNA sequences in the sample encode the same CDR3. V gene TRBV7-9 combines with J gene TRBJ2-7, with D possibly TRBD1 on 6 matching bases. Trimming stripped 6 bases from V and 3 bases from J, with 15 bases between. The germline V gene encodes CDR1 SEHNR and CDR2 FQNEAQ (reference sequence). The CDR3 extends over 14 amino acids. In nucleotides, the CDR3 is TGTGCCAGCAGTCCCCCCCCAGGGGACTACGAGCAGTACTTC. It encodes CASSPPPGDYEQYF.

The chain is built from TRBV5-1 and TRBJ1-4; possible D gene TRBD1, 5 bases. V was trimmed by 1 base and J by 6 bases, leaving 19 bases between them. The CDR3 loop spans 17 amino acids. The V gene's germline CDR1 is SGHRS and CDR2 YFSETQ. CDR3 protein: CASSLSGDASSYEKLFF. The CDR3 DNA sequence: TGCGCCAGCAGCTTGAGTGGGGACGCTTCTTCGTATGAAAAACTGTTTTTT.

The CDR3 protein is CASSLTGAHLLSYEQYF. The CDR3 DNA is TGTGCCAGCAGCTTAACAGGGGCCCACCTCCTCTCCTACGAGCAGTACTTC. The V gene is TRBV5-6, the J gene TRBJ2-7; the match to TRBD1 covers 7 bases. The junction had 11 bases not matched to a gene; V was cut back by 2 bases and J by 0 bases. The germline CDR1 and CDR2 sequences are SGHDT and YYEEEE. The CDR3 is 17 residues long. Full variable domain (remainder filled in from reference TRBV5-6 and TRBJ2-7): DAGVTQSPTHLIKTRGQQVTLRCSPKSGHDTVSWYQQALGQGPQFIFQYYEEEERQRGNFPDRFSGHQFPNYSSELNVNALLLGDSALYLCASSLTGAHLLSYEQYFGPGTRLTVT.

The chain carries TRBV29-1 and TRBJ1-2, with a tentative D call TRBD1 (5 bases). There are 13 residues in the CDR3. Per the germline V gene, CDR1 is SQVTM and CDR2 is ANQGSEA. With 5 bases removed from V and 1 base from J, the gap between germline ends came to 11 bases. The CDR3 DNA sequence: TGCAGCGTTTCCTCGGGGGGTAACTATGGCTACACCTTC. Protein sequence: CSVSSGGNYGYTF.

The chain carries TRBV25-1 and TRBJ1-1; a possible D gene is TRBD1 (5 bases). Per the germline V gene, CDR1 is MGHDK and CDR2 is SYGVNS. Trimming pared 1 base from V and 0 bases from J, leaving 9 bases between. The CDR3 has 15 amino acids. CDR3 in amino acids: CASSEFGAMNTEAFF. CDR3 sequence (DNA): TGTGCCAGCAGTGAATTTGGGGCTATGAACACTGAAGCTTTCTTT.

Turning to this clone: Given a much more abundant clone one base away, this may be a read error. The gene calls are TRBV6-1 and TRBJ2-7; D gene uncertain. The CDR3 is made up of 11 amino acids. Trimming cost V 4 bases and J 3 bases, with 4 bases left between them. Germline values: CDR1 MNHNS, CDR2 SASEGT. CDR3 DNA sequence: TGTGCCAGCAGTGCTTACTACGAGCAGTACTTC. It is translated as CASSAYYEQYF.